The 23 T cell receptor beta chains in this list originate from one sample, sequenced in a study of T cells in Graves' hyperthyroidism and ophthalmopathy. TCR beta CDR3 sequences were amplified from RNA transcripts. First-round RT-PCR of the TCR CDR3 relied on the HTBI primer set. TCRdb re-derived calls from the multiplex PCR reads in MiXCR, one entry per CDR3 protein. The sample records hundreds of thousands of distinct CDR3 sequences, less than 25% being singletons. Sequencing was done on a sample of blood. The receptor source for this set is a man under 40 with Graves' ophthalmopathy.

This clonotype was detected a few times. The chain combines TRBV4-2 with TRBJ2-5; the D is unclear. V lost 0 bases, J lost 4 bases, and 9 bases lay in between. CDR1 and CDR2 from the germline V gene are LGHNA and YNFKEQ. This CDR3 region has 14 residues. The DNA for the CDR3 is TGTGCCAGCAGCCAAGATATACTAACAGAGACCCAGTACTTC. Its protein is CASSQDILTETQYF.

CDR3 region: CASSVDGGLVDTQYF. CDR3 coding DNA: TGTGCCAGCAGCGTAGATGGCGGGCTAGTAGATACGCAGTATTTT. The J gene is TRBJ2-3, the V gene TRBV9, with D possibly matching TRBD2 (5 bases). This CDR3 has 15 amino acids. V lost 0 bases, J lost 5 bases, and 13 bases lay in between. The germline V gene has CDR1 SGDLS and CDR2 YYNGEE.

This clonotype was counted between two and nine times. The chain links TRBV12-3 or TRBV12-4 to TRBJ2-7; 9 bases agree with TRBD2. This CDR3 contains 15 residues. J gave up 1 base and V 3 bases, and 4 bases lay outside the gene matches. CDR3 sequence reads: CASSFSLAGSYEQYF. CDR3 sequence (DNA): TGTGCCAGCAGTTTCTCTCTAGCGGGGTCCTACGAGCAGTACTTC.

This chain uses TRBV6-1 with TRBJ2-7, with D hard to call. This CDR3 has 16 residues. V was clipped by 1 base and J by 2 bases, with 15 bases between them. CDR1 and CDR2 (germline): MNHNS, SASEGT. The CDR3: CASSEVVQDGAYEQYF. CDR3 sequence (DNA): TGTGCCAGCAGTGAAGTAGTCCAGGACGGCGCCTACGAGCAGTACTTC.

This clonotype was detected ten times or more. The chain carries TRBV2 and TRBJ1-5; 8 bases are a match to TRBD1. Looked up from germline, CDR1 is SNHLY and CDR2 is FYNNEI. This CDR3 is built from 13 residues. V lost 7 bases and J lost 7; bases outside the gene matches: 6. The CDR3 coding sequence is TGTGCCAGCACCCAGGGGGCTGGGCAGCCCCAGCATTTT. Protein sequence: CASTQGAGQPQHF. Full variable domain (remainder filled in from reference TRBV2 and TRBJ1-5): EPEVTQTPSHQVTQMGQEVILRCVPISNHLYFYWYRQILGQKVEFLVSFYNNEISEKSEIFDDQFSVERPDGSNFTLKIRSTKLEDSAMYFCASTQGAGQPQHFGDGTRLSIL.

The genes are TRBV15 and TRBJ2-7; maybe TRBD2 (6 bases). Germline values: CDR1 LNHNV, CDR2 YYDKDF (reference sequence). This CDR3 has 14 residues. The V end was cut by 5 bases, the J end by 2 bases, with 13 bases between. CDR3 DNA: TGTGCCACCAGCGGTCGGGACTTTCCCTACGAGCAGTACTTC. It codes for CATSGRDFPYEQYF.

This clonotype was seen more than once but under ten times. The rearrangement uses TRBV6-1 and TRBJ1-5; D remains unclear. CDR3 length: 15 residues. Germline V lookup: CDR1 MNHNS, CDR2 SASEGT. The V and J ends lost 1 base and 0 bases respectively, with 7 bases between them. The CDR3 region is CASSEGSYSNQPQHF. CDR3 bases: TGTGCCAGCAGTGAAGGTAGTTATAGCAATCAGCCCCAGCATTTT.

The chain employs TRBV3-1 and TRBJ1-2; D not certain. Germline V gene sequence: CDR1 LGHDT, CDR2 YNNKEL (reference sequence). V lost 0 bases and J 4 bases, leaving 6 bases between the germline ends. CDR3 size: 13 residues. The CDR3 DNA reads TGTGCCAGCAGCCAAGATACGGGCTATGGCTACACCTTC. It specifies CASSQDTGYGYTF.

This clonotype has a handful of counts. CDR3 protein: CATGGTANYGYTF. In nucleotides, the CDR3 is TGTGCCACCGGGGGGACAGCGAACTATGGCTACACCTTC. This chain joins TRBV28 and TRBJ1-2; TRBD1 aligns across 7 bases. CDR3 length: 13 residues. J gave up 2 bases and V 10 bases, and 7 bases lay outside the gene matches. Germline V lookup: CDR1 MDHEN, CDR2 SYDVKM.

This clonotype was found a few times. This chain connects TRBV20-1 to TRBJ2-3; 9 positions agree with TRBD2. V lost 0 bases and J lost 1; bases outside the gene matches: 2. The CDR3 totals 15 residues. The V gene's germline CDR1 is DFQATT and CDR2 SNEGSKA (reference sequence). In DNA form, the CDR3 reads TGCAGTGCTAGAGATCGGACTAGCGGCACAGATACGCAGTATTTT. Translation gives CSARDRTSGTDTQYF.

The V call is TRBV5-6, the J call TRBJ2-3; D call uncertain. From germline, CDR1 is SGHDT and CDR2 YYEEEE. Trimming pared 2 bases from V and 2 bases from J, leaving 9 bases between. The CDR3 extends over 14 amino acids. The CDR3 here is CASSFDTVTDTQYF. The CDR3 bases are TGTGCCAGCAGCTTCGACACCGTCACAGATACGCAGTATTTT.

This clonotype was detected many times. The V call is TRBV24-1, the J call TRBJ2-3; unclear D gene. With 5 bases removed from V and 2 bases from J, the gap between germline ends came to 7 bases. Germline V gives CDR1 KGHDR, CDR2 SFDVKD. CDR3 length equals 13 residues. The CDR3 bases are TGTGCCACCAGTGCCGGATCCACAGATACGCAGTATTTT. Protein: CATSAGSTDTQYF.

The chain recombines TRBV7-9 with TRBJ2-5; 10 bases fit TRBD1. CDR3 length: 15 residues. V trimming: 5 bases; J trimming: 1 base; junction bases outside the gene matches: 4. Germline values: CDR1 SEHNR, CDR2 FQNEAQ (reference sequence). CDR3 sequence: CASSKDRGSQETQYF. The CDR3, as DNA: TGTGCCAGCAGCAAGGACAGGGGGAGCCAAGAGACCCAGTACTTC.

The genes are TRBV14 and TRBJ2-7, with TRBD2 matching 9 bases. Germline-derived CDR1 and CDR2 are SGHDN and FVKESK. The trim removed 0 bases at V and 3 bases at J, leaving 6 bases unmatched. The CDR3 loop spans 16 amino acids. The CDR3 reads CASSQDGTSYHYEQYF. In DNA form, the CDR3 reads TGTGCCAGCAGCCAAGATGGGACTAGCTATCACTACGAGCAGTACTTC.

This clonotype was seen a handful of times. This sequence joins TRBV3-1 and TRBJ2-3; D is perhaps TRBD1 (5 bases). CDR3 length: 15 amino acids. Germline CDR1 and CDR2: LGHDT and YNNKEL (reference sequence). V gave up 10 bases and J gave up 1 base, with 18 bases separating them. CDR3 amino acids: CATRQGAAGTDTQYF. The CDR3 DNA sequence: TGTGCCACCCGGCAAGGGGCTGCGGGCACAGATACGCAGTATTTT.

As regards this clonotype: One end of the junction is discordant with germline, which a read error may explain. The CDR3 bases are TGTGCCGGCAGCGTAGCCAAGAACACTGAAGCTTTCTTT. This sequence encodes CAGSVAKNTEAFF. The chain joins TRBV9 to TRBJ1-1, with D unresolved. CDR3 length: 13 amino acids. In germline, CDR1 is SGDLS, CDR2 YYNGEE.

The J gene is TRBJ2-7, the V gene TRBV4-1; TRBD2 is a possible D gene (5 bases). V lost 3 bases to trimming and J lost 0 bases, with 24 bases between them. This CDR3 spans 19 amino acids. The germline gives CDR1 MGHRA, CDR2 YSYEKL. CDR3 bases: TGCGCCAGCAGCCATCCCCGGGGTAAAGGGCTCCCCAGCTCCTACGAGCAGTACTTC. Translated, it gives CASSHPRGKGLPSSYEQYF.

This chain links TRBV5-1 with TRBJ2-1; 10 bases agree with TRBD2. V lost 4 bases and J lost 8; bases outside the gene matches: 12. The CDR3 contains 16 residues. From germline, CDR1 is SGHRS and CDR2 YFSETQ. CDR3 residues: CASSLGASGSTDEQFF. The CDR3 DNA sequence: TGCGCCAGCAGCCTTGGGGCTAGCGGGAGTACGGATGAGCAGTTCTTC. The full variable domain, completed using reference TRBV5-1 and TRBJ2-1, is KAGVTQTPRYLIKTRGQQVTLSCSPISGHRSVSWYQQTPGQGLQFLFEYFSETQRNKGNFPGRFSGRQFSNSRSEMNVSTLELGDSALYLCASSLGASGSTDEQFFGPGTRLTVL.

This clonotype has a single count. Just one base apart from a much larger clone, this may be a read error. The genes are TRBV15 and TRBJ2-7, with D maybe TRBD1 (5 bases). Germline CDR1 reads LNHNV; CDR2 reads YYDKDF (reference sequence). CDR3 length equals 14 residues. Trimming shortened V by 5 bases and J by 2 bases, and 13 bases separated the two germline ends. CDR3 DNA: TGTGCCACCAGCGCGGAGACAGCCCCCTACGAGCAGTACTTC. Its translation is CATSAETAPYEQYF.

This clonotype was recorded a few times. The V and J genes are TRBV27 and TRBJ2-1; D unclear. The CDR3 spans 14 residues. Trimming left V 10 bases short and J 2 bases short, with 15 bases between. Looked up from germline, CDR1 is MNHEY and CDR2 is SMNVEV (reference sequence). As DNA, the CDR3 is TGTGCCACCCTCGGGTCCGGGCCCTACAATGAGCAGTTCTTC. This gives the protein CATLGSGPYNEQFF.

This clonotype was counted only a few times. This chain joins TRBV24-1 and TRBJ2-2; TRBD2 matches at 14 bases. The CDR3 is made up of 18 amino acids. V lost 3 bases to trimming and J lost 7 bases; unmatched junction nucleotides: 9. CDR1 is KGHDR, CDR2 SFDVKD, per germline. The CDR3 here is CATSDIRGLAGAVGELFF. The CDR3 nucleotides are TGTGCCACCAGTGATATACGGGGACTAGCGGGAGCGGTCGGGGAGCTGTTTTTT.

This clonotype was detected many times. The genes are TRBV27 and TRBJ2-7; 9 nucleotides line up with TRBD2. Trimming cost V 2 bases and J 6 bases; bases outside gene matches: 5. This CDR3 has 14 amino acids. Germline CDR1 and CDR2: MNHEY and SMNVEV (reference sequence). The CDR3 DNA reads TGTGCCAGCAGTTTAGCGGGAGGGCCGGGCGAGCAGTACTTC. Protein sequence: CASSLAGGPGEQYF.

A few counts support this clonotype. The rearrangement joins TRBV7-3 to TRBJ2-5, with D perhaps assigned TRBD1 or TRBD2 (6 bases each). The V end was cut by 2 bases, the J end by 4 bases, with 17 bases between. The germline V gene has CDR1 SGHTA and CDR2 FQGTGA. This CDR3 is built from 16 residues. The chain's CDR3 is CASSLGPRGAGETQYF. CDR3 coding DNA: TGTGCCAGCAGCTTAGGGCCGAGGGGGGCGGGAGAGACCCAGTACTTC.